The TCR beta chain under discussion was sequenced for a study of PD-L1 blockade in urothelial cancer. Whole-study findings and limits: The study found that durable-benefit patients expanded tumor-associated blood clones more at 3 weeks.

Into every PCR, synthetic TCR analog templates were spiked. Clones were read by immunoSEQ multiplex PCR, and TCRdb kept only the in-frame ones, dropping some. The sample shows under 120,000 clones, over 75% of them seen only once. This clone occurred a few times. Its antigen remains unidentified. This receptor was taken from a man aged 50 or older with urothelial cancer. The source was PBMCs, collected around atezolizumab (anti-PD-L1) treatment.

As DNA, the CDR3 is TGTGCCAGCAGCCGGACAGGGTTTAGCACTGAAGCTTTCTTT. Encoded protein: CASSRTGFSTEAFF. The V gene is TRBV5-8, the J gene TRBJ1-1, with TRBD1 matching over 8 bases. Trimming took 4 bases from V and 4 from J; bases not matched to a gene: 6. Germline CDR1 SGHTS, CDR2 YDEGEE. The CDR3 totals 14 residues.